Described below is a single T cell receptor (beta chain) sequence and its context. V dropped 4 bases and J dropped 2 bases, with 6 bases sitting between them. Looked up from germline, CDR1 is SQVTM and CDR2 is ANQGSEA. The CDR3 is 13 amino acids. This record comes from a study of OX40 agonist ivuxolimab in advanced cancers. The wider study: Under the entry rules, prior anti-PD-1, anti-PD-L1 or anti-CTLA-4 therapy was allowed, and around 36% had some.

Autoimmune disease history or systemic immunosuppression disqualified patients. The repertoire was sequenced with immunoSEQ multiplex PCR; TCRdb's copy has only in-frame clones and lacks some. The repertoire holds approximately 94,000 clones, with approximately 90% as singletons. The sample was CD4+ or CD8+ T cells sorted from blood, taken in a trial of the OX40 agonist ivuxolimab. This receptor was obtained from an adult with an advanced solid tumor such as melanoma, head and neck, liver or kidney cancer. The chain uses TRBV29-1 and TRBJ2-6, with D unresolved. CDR3 DNA: TGCAGCGTTGCGACAACTGGGGCCAACGTCCTGACTTTC. Its translation: CSVATTGANVLTF. Filled out from reference TRBV29-1 and TRBJ2-6, the complete variable domain reads SAVISQKPSRDICQRGTSLTIQCQVDSQVTMMFWYRQQPGQSLTLIATANQGSEATYESGFVIDKFPISRPNLTFSTLTVSNMSPEDSSIYLCSVATTGANVLTFGAGSRLTVL.